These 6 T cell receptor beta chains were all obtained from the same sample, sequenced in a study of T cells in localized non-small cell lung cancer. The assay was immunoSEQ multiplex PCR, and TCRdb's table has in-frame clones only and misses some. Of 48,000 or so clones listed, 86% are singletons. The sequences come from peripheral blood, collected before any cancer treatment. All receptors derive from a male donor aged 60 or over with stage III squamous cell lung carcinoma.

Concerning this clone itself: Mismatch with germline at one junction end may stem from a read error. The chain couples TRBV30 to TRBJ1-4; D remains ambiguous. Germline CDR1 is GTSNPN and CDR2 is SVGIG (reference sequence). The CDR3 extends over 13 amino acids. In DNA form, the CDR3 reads TGTGTCTGGAGTGGTGCAGTTAATGAAAAACTGTTTTTT. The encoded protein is CVWSGAVNEKLFF.

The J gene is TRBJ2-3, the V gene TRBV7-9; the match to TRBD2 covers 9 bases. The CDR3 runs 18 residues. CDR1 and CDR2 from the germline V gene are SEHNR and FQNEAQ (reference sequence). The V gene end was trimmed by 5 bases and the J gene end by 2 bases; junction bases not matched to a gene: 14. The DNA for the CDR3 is TGTGCCAGCAGCCCATACGATCAAAGCGGGAGGAACACAGATACGCAGTATTTT. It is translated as CASSPYDQSGRNTDTQYF.

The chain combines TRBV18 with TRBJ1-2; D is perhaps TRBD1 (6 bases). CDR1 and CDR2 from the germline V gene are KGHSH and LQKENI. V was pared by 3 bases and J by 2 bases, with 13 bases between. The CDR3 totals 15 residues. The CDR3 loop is CASSPTGTTNYGYTF. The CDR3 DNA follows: TGTGCCAGCTCACCTACCGGGACAACCAACTATGGCTACACCTTC.

This CDR3 is CASRGGTDTQYF. The CDR3 coding sequence is TGTGCCAGCCGGGGGGGCACAGATACGCAGTATTTT. The chain joins TRBV7-9 to TRBJ2-3, with 7 bases identical to TRBD2. V lost 8 bases, J lost 1 base, and 0 bases stayed unmatched. The CDR3 covers 12 residues. The germline V gene encodes CDR1 SEHNR and CDR2 FQNEAQ (reference sequence).

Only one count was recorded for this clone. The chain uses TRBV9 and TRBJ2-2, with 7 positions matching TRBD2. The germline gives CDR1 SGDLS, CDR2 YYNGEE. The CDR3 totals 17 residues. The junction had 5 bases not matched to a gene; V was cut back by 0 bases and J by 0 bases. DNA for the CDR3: TGTGCCAGCAGCGTAGCGGCGGGAGCGGCGAACACCGGGGAGCTGTTTTTT. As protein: CASSVAAGAANTGELFF.

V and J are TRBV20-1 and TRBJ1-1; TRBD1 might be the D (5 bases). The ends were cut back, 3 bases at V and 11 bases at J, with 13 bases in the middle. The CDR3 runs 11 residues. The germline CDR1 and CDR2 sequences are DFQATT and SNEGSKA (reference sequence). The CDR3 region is CSASPLGPAFF. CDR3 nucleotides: TGCAGTGCTAGTCCCTTGGGGCCGGCTTTCTTT.